This T cell receptor (beta chain) emerged from a study of blood T cell repertoires in COVID-19. Study as a whole: The origin of the acute and convalescent COVID-19 samples was the United States, Italy and Spain. PBMCs, B-cell-depleted T cells, or T cells were the source of the cDNA or gDNA that made up the material.

Seattle's enrolled individuals joined amid active infection and were then monitored longitudinally. V was shortened by 3 bases and J by 2 bases, with 10 bases between the two germline ends. Per the germline V gene, CDR1 is SNHLY and CDR2 is FYNNEI. The CDR3 runs 14 residues. In the authors' methods: Amplification of reference gene primers was used by the study to estimate nucleated cell counts. Some clones are missing from TCRdb's copy, which holds only in-frame ones; the method was immunoSEQ multiplex PCR. D and trimming come from the DNA, and the V and J calls and clone size come from that table. The sample has about 300,000 clones; 70% to 85% are singletons.

The receptor was isolated from a human donor with COVID-19, enrolled during active disease. The donor label of this sample is uncertain. The specimen was peripheral blood. The V call is TRBV2, the J call TRBJ1-1, with unresolved D. The CDR3, as DNA: TGTGCCAGCAGTGACTACCAACTAAACACTGAAGCTTTCTTT. Its translation is CASSDYQLNTEAFF.